Listed below are T cell receptor beta chains from one sample, sequenced in a study of blood T cell repertoires in COVID-19. Assay: immunoSEQ multiplex PCR; the TCRdb copy retains only in-frame clones and omits some. Seen here are approximately 76,000 clones, more than 70% observed once, and the top ten hold 30% to 40%. The specimen was peripheral blood. The source is a woman over 75 with active or convalescent COVID-19. The CDR3 runs from the conserved cysteine through the conserved F or W. D genes are given only for firm matches. Clone size is shown for a subset of rows, as once, few, many or a class of expanded clone.

TRBJ1-2 NA NA TRBV2 CASILAYSGGYTF TGTGCCAGCATTCTTGCATACAGTGGGGGCTACACCTTC
TRBJ1-2 NA NA TRBV27 CASSFGGTNYGYTF TGTGCCAGCAGTTTTGGGGGGACTAACTATGGCTACACCTTC
TRBJ2-5 NA once TRBV28 CASRLAETQYF TGTGCCAGCAGGTTGGCCGAGACCCAGTACTTC
TRBJ1-4 TRBD1 NA TRBV7-2 CASSLAVGDSNEKLFF TGTGCCAGCAGCTTAGCCGTTGGGGACAGTAATGAAAAACTGTTTTTT
TRBJ2-5 NA NA TRBV7-8 CASSLGRVETQYF TGTGCCAGCAGCTTAGGCAGGGTAGAGACCCAGTACTTC
TRBJ2-3 NA once TRBV7-9 CASSRTVATDTQYF TGTGCCAGCAGCAGGACAGTCGCCACAGATACGCAGTATTTT
TRBJ2-3 TRBD2 NA TRBV5-1 CASGASGGAWTDTQYF TGCGCCAGCGGAGCTAGCGGGGGGGCCTGGACAGATACGCAGTATTTT
TRBJ1-2 NA NA TRBV28 CASSSGDRVYGYTF TGTGCCAGCAGCTCCGGCGACCGGGTCTATGGCTACACCTTC
TRBJ1-3 TRBD1 NA TRBV6-5 CASSYDRTGSNTIYF TGTGCCAGCAGTTACGACCGGACAGGTTCGAACACCATATATTTT
TRBJ2-3 NA NA TRBV28 CASIPRSPSTDTQYF TGTGCCAGCATCCCTCGGTCGCCCAGCACAGATACGCAGTATTTT
TRBJ2-2 NA NA TRBV5-4 CASSFGVGGRRASGELFF TGTGCCAGCAGCTTTGGGGTGGGAGGCAGGAGGGCCTCCGGGGAGCTGTTTTTT
TRBJ1-2 NA NA TRBV6-2/TRBV6-3 CASSPTGSNYGYTF TGTGCCAGCAGTCCAACAGGGTCTAACTATGGCTACACCTTC
TRBJ1-2 NA NA TRBV28 CASSGIYGYTF TGTGCCAGCTCGGGAATCTATGGCTACACCTTC
TRBJ1-2 NA NA TRBV10-3 CAISDALDGYTF TGTGCCATCAGTGACGCGCTTGATGGCTACACCTTC
TRBJ1-5 NA NA TRBV2 CASSRSRGNQPQHF TGTGCCAGCAGTCGGAGTCGAGGGAATCAGCCCCAGCATTTT
TRBJ2-1 TRBD1 NA TRBV4-3 CASSQRSTGVYEQFF TGCGCCAGCAGCCAGAGGTCAACAGGGGTATATGAGCAGTTCTTC
TRBJ1-6 NA NA TRBV30 CAWSHDRSNSPLHF TGTGCCTGGAGTCATGACAGATCTAATTCACCCCTCCACTTT
TRBJ1-6 TRBD1 NA TRBV3-1/TRBV3-2 CASTGTGGVKTSPLHF TGTGCCAGTACCGGGACAGGGGGCGTTAAGACTTCACCCCTCCACTTT
TRBJ1-4 NA NA TRBV10-3 CAISAGRQGEKLFF TGTGCCATCAGTGCGGGCAGGCAGGGAGAAAAACTGTTTTTT
TRBJ1-5 NA NA TRBV9 CASSKGNQPQHF TGTGCCAGCAGTAAGGGGAATCAGCCCCAGCATTTT
TRBJ1-3 NA NA TRBV19 CASSMRGASGNTIYF TGTGCCAGTAGTATGCGCGGGGCATCTGGAAACACCATATATTTT
TRBJ1-1 TRBD1 NA TRBV9 CASSVGPPGQGAEAFF TGTGCCAGCAGCGTAGGCCCCCCTGGACAGGGGGCTGAAGCTTTCTTT
TRBJ2-3 TRBD2 once TRBV29-1 CSVLLAGHTDTQYF TGCAGCGTTCTGCTAGCGGGACACACAGATACGCAGTATTTT
TRBJ1-1 NA NA TRBV5-1 CASSQDGGTEAFF TGCGCCAGCAGCCAAGACGGGGGAACTGAAGCTTTCTTT
TRBJ2-1 TRBD1 NA TRBV6-2/TRBV6-3 CASSPGQGAYNEQFF TGTGCCAGCAGTCCGGGACAGGGGGCCTACAATGAGCAGTTCTTC
TRBJ2-3 NA NA TRBV3-1/TRBV3-2 CASSQDGTEPSTDTQYF TGTGCCAGCAGCCAAGATGGGACTGAACCTAGCACAGATACGCAGTATTTT
TRBJ1-3 TRBD1 NA TRBV9 CASSETGNGNTIYF TGTGCCAGCAGCGAGACAGGGAACGGAAACACCATATATTTT
TRBJ1-2 TRBD1 NA TRBV5-1 CASSPGTGGGYGYTF TGCGCCAGCAGCCCAGGGACAGGGGGCGGTTATGGCTACACCTTC
TRBJ1-4 TRBD1 NA TRBV7-9 CASSAGTGAGEKLFF TGTGCCAGCAGCGCCGGGACAGGGGCAGGAGAAAAACTGTTTTTT
TRBJ2-7 TRBD2 NA TRBV5-5 CASSLSGGSSYEQYF TGTGCCAGCAGCTTGTCGGGGGGATCGTCCTACGAGCAGTACTTC
TRBJ2-5 TRBD1 NA TRBV2 CASSGDRGLSETQYF TGTGCCAGCAGTGGAGACAGGGGACTGTCAGAGACCCAGTACTTC
TRBJ2-5 NA NA TRBV15 CATSGQDVDRNLEEETQYF TGTGCCACCAGCGGCCAAGACGTGGACAGAAATCTTGAGGAAGAGACCCAGTACTTC
TRBJ1-2 TRBD1 NA TRBV4-1 CASSHNDGQETSYTF TGCGCCAGCAGCCACAACGACGGACAGGAAACGAGCTACACCTTC
TRBJ2-3 NA NA TRBV10-2 CASRQITDTQYF TGCGCCAGCAGGCAGATCACAGATACGCAGTATTTT
TRBJ1-1 NA NA TRBV4-3 CASSHHPLKEDTEAFF TGCGCCAGCAGCCATCATCCCCTGAAAGAGGACACTGAAGCTTTCTTT
TRBJ2-2 NA NA TRBV15 CATRGSGSGELFF TGTGCCACCAGGGGGAGCGGATCCGGGGAGCTGTTTTTT
TRBJ1-2 NA NA TRBV27 CASTPSGSLYGYTF TGTGCCAGCACCCCGTCAGGCAGTCTATATGGCTACACCTTC
TRBJ2-7 TRBD1 few TRBV18 CASSPPETGAFEQYF TGTGCCAGCTCACCACCCGAGACAGGGGCCTTCGAGCAGTACTTC
TRBJ1-3 TRBD1 NA TRBV9 CASSVGGGPGNTIYF TGTGCCAGCAGCGTAGGAGGGGGCCCTGGAAACACCATATATTTT
TRBJ1-2 NA NA TRBV12-3/TRBV12-4 CASSPIYGYTF TGTGCCAGCAGCCCAATCTATGGCTACACCTTC
TRBJ2-7 NA NA TRBV7-2 CASSLVVVGYEQYF TGTGCCAGCAGCTTAGTAGTGGTCGGCTACGAGCAGTACTTC
TRBJ2-7 TRBD2 NA TRBV27 CASSAWTSGGSYEQYF TGTGCCAGCAGTGCTTGGACTAGCGGGGGCTCCTACGAGCAGTACTTC
TRBJ2-7 NA once TRBV18 CASSPYSENVQYF TGTGCCAGCTCACCTTATTCAGAAAACGTGCAGTACTTC
TRBJ2-1 NA once TRBV7-2 CASSLGSNEQFF TGTGCCAGCAGCTTAGGTAGCAATGAGCAGTTCTTC
TRBJ1-2 TRBD1 NA TRBV5-1 CASGTGLYGYTF TGCGCCAGCGGGACAGGGCTCTATGGCTACACCTTC
TRBJ1-5 NA NA TRBV7-2 CASSQTLSNQPQHF TGTGCCAGCAGCCAGACACTTAGCAATCAGCCCCAGCATTTT
TRBJ2-7 NA NA TRBV28 CASTRAGPDYEQYF TGTGCCAGCACCCGGGCGGGGCCAGATTACGAGCAGTACTTC
TRBJ1-5 TRBD1 NA TRBV19 CASSRPPGQGNQPQHF TGTGCCAGTAGTAGACCGCCGGGACAGGGGAATCAGCCCCAGCATTTT
TRBJ2-7 NA NA TRBV13 CASSLGGEVYEQYF TGTGCCAGCAGCTTAGGGGGAGAAGTCTACGAGCAGTACTTC
TRBJ2-3 NA NA TRBV18 CASSRDTSSTDTQYF TGTGCCAGCTCACGGGACACTTCGAGCACAGATACGCAGTATTTT
TRBJ1-1 NA NA TRBV7-2 CASSPHMNTEAFF TGTGCCAGCAGCCCACACATGAACACTGAAGCTTTCTTT
TRBJ2-7 TRBD1 NA TRBV30 CAWRDRGLGEQYF TGTGCCTGGAGGGACAGGGGGCTAGGCGAGCAGTACTTC
TRBJ1-5 NA few TRBV6-2/TRBV6-3 CASSYGRVAQPQHF TGTGCCAGCAGTTACGGCAGGGTCGCCCAGCCCCAGCATTTT
TRBJ1-2 NA few TRBV24-1 CATSDLPNQGYLVAYGYTF TGTGCCACCAGTGATTTGCCTAACCAGGGTTATCTTGTGGCGTATGGCTACACCTTC
TRBJ2-5 TRBD2 NA TRBV19 CASSIDPLGLAGAPGEAQYF TGTGCCAGTAGTATAGACCCCCTGGGACTAGCGGGGGCCCCCGGCGAGGCCCAGTACTTC
TRBJ2-7 NA NA TRBV9 CASSVAGGGTYEQYF TGTGCCAGCAGCGTAGCGGGCGGGGGCACCTACGAGCAGTACTTC
TRBJ2-1 NA NA TRBV28 CASSLRDSQFF TGTGCCAGCAGTCTCCGGGACTCCCAGTTCTTC
TRBJ1-2 TRBD1 NA TRBV6-2/TRBV6-3 CASSYSTRDSRHEVYGYTF TGTGCCAGCAGTTACAGCACCCGGGACAGCAGGCATGAGGTTTATGGCTACACCTTC
TRBJ1-6 NA few TRBV6-5 CASNQPGGNSPLHF TGTGCCAGCAACCAACCTGGCGGTAATTCACCCCTCCACTTT
TRBJ1-1 NA NA TRBV9 CASSELNTEAFF TGTGCCAGCAGCGAGCTGAACACTGAAGCTTTCTTT